These T cell receptor beta chains were read from a single sample in a study of T-cell memory formation after mild COVID-19. One entry per CDR3 protein, called by TCRdb with MiXCR from the 5' RACE reads. The sample holds 350,000 or so distinct CDR3 sequences, 20% to 25% seen once. The sample consisted of PBMCs or a T cell subset sorted from them (not recorded which). Receptor source: a man between 18 and 35 years old who had mild COVID-19 (a few samples of this study predate the infection). Cell type and time point are not known. Both conserved end residues are part of each CDR3. The order of the fields is CDR3 length, clone size, D gene, V gene, J gene, CDR3 protein, CDR3 DNA. The D gene is left open where the match is weak. Clone sizes are given selectively: once, few, many, or a class where the clone is expanded.

16	.	.	TRBV12-5	TRBJ2-7	CASVPQGTLFPYEQYF	TGTGCTAGTGTCCCGCAGGGGACCCTTTTTCCCTACGAGCAGTACTTC
15	.	.	TRBV9	TRBJ1-2	CASSVDPGPDYGYTF	TGTGCCAGCAGCGTCGACCCGGGACCCGACTATGGCTACACCTTC
15	few	.	TRBV7-2	TRBJ2-1	CASTRRASGNNEQFF	TGTGCCAGCACAAGACGAGCCAGCGGAAACAATGAGCAGTTCTTC
14	many	.	TRBV18	TRBJ2-3	CASSQVRSTDTQYF	TGTGCCAGCTCACAGGTTAGGAGCACAGATACGCAGTATTTT
13	many	TRBD1	TRBV29-1	TRBJ2-5	CSGGLQGDETQYF	TGCAGCGGCGGGTTACAGGGGGACGAGACCCAGTACTTC
15	.	.	TRBV4-2	TRBJ2-5	CASSQGGQIQETQYF	TGTGCCAGCAGCCAAGGGGGGCAGATCCAAGAGACCCAGTACTTC
17	.	.	TRBV7-6	TRBJ2-1	CASSSQPDGAGYNEQFF	TGTGCCAGCAGCTCACAACCCGATGGAGCGGGTTACAATGAGCAGTTCTTC
18	few	TRBD1	TRBV7-2	TRBJ2-6	CASSLARTGATGANVLTF	TGTGCCAGCAGCTTAGCGAGGACAGGGGCTACTGGGGCCAACGTCCTGACTTTC
13	once	.	TRBV6-1	TRBJ1-4	CASSEAWSNKLFF	TGTGCCAGCAGTGAAGCGTGGTCGAATAAACTGTTTTTT
13	.	TRBD1	TRBV3-1	TRBJ1-2	CASSPGGSGGYTF	TGTGCCAGCAGCCCAGGGGGGTCGGGTGGCTACACCTTC
13	.	.	TRBV30	TRBJ2-3	CAWAAPPTDTQYF	TGTGCCTGGGCGGCCCCCCCCACAGATACGCAGTATTTT
14	.	.	TRBV20-1	TRBJ2-5	CSARAWGYGETQYF	TGCAGTGCTAGAGCCTGGGGTTATGGAGAGACCCAGTACTTC
13	many	.	TRBV4-1	TRBJ1-2	CASSQDRSGGYTF	TGCGCCAGCAGCCAAGATCGTTCAGGAGGCTACACCTTC
16	few	TRBD1	TRBV20-1	TRBJ2-2	CSARADRGLGTGELFF	TGCAGTGCTAGGGCTGACAGGGGGCTGGGCACCGGGGAGCTGTTTTTT
14	few	.	TRBV7-9	TRBJ2-5	CASSLAGLTETQYF	TGTGCCAGCAGCTTAGCGGGACTCACAGAGACCCAGTACTTC
14	few	.	TRBV7-2	TRBJ1-1	CASSFGRENTEAFF	TGTGCCAGCAGCTTTGGCAGGGAGAACACTGAAGCTTTCTTT
12	.	.	TRBV4-1	TRBJ2-7	CASSLGSREQYF	TGCGCCAGCAGTTTGGGGAGTAGGGAGCAGTACTTC
15	few	TRBD1	TRBV19	TRBJ1-5	CASRPGTGAPEPQHF	TGTGCCAGTAGACCCGGGACAGGCGCTCCAGAGCCCCAGCATTTT
14	.	.	TRBV4-1	TRBJ1-1	CASSQPSVEPEAFF	TGCGCCAGCAGCCAACCCTCCGTGGAGCCTGAAGCTTTCTTT
13	.	.	TRBV6-1	TRBJ1-1	CASSGRGDTEAFF	TGTGCCAGCAGTGGTAGGGGGGACACTGAAGCTTTCTTT
16	.	TRBD1	TRBV11-2	TRBJ1-2	CASRRPGQGAGYGYTF	TGTGCCAGCAGGAGACCGGGACAGGGGGCTGGCTATGGCTACACCTTC
13	few	.	TRBV19	TRBJ2-7	CASSISSSYEQYF	TGTGCCAGTAGTATTTCTAGCTCCTACGAGCAGTACTTC
15	few	.	TRBV6-2/TRBV6-3	TRBJ1-2	CASSYGSRGNYGYTF	TGTGCCAGCAGTTACGGGAGCAGGGGCAACTATGGCTACACCTTC
16	.	.	TRBV9	TRBJ1-4	CASSVAEIAGNEKLFF	TGTGCCAGCAGCGTAGCTGAAATAGCCGGTAATGAAAAACTGTTTTTT
14	.	.	TRBV28	TRBJ1-5	CASSMNQGYQPQHF	TGTGCCAGCAGTATGAATCAGGGGTATCAGCCCCAGCATTTT
13	many	TRBD2	TRBV7-3	TRBJ2-5	CASSPGGAETQYF	TGTGCCAGCAGCCCCGGGGGGGCAGAGACCCAGTACTTC
14	few	TRBD1	TRBV4-1	TRBJ1-2	CASSPGDRGDGYTF	TGCGCCAGCAGCCCTGGGGACAGGGGGGATGGCTACACCTTC
14	many	.	TRBV12-3/TRBV12-4	TRBJ1-5	CASTRGQVGQPQHF	TGTGCCAGCACCCGAGGGCAGGTGGGTCAGCCCCAGCATTTT
14	many	TRBD2	TRBV7-2	TRBJ2-5	CASSLVGGGETQYF	TGTGCCAGCAGCTTAGTCGGCGGGGGAGAGACCCAGTACTTC
15	few	TRBD1	TRBV6-1	TRBJ2-7	CASSLLGTGYYEQYF	TGTGCCAGCAGTCTCCTTGGGACAGGGTACTACGAGCAGTACTTC
17	.	TRBD1	TRBV4-3	TRBJ2-3	CASSPGRTGALPDTQYF	TGCGCCAGCAGCCCTGGAAGGACAGGGGCCCTTCCAGATACGCAGTATTTT
13	once	.	TRBV7-3	TRBJ2-1	CASSLLGRNEQFF	TGTGCCAGCAGCTTATTAGGTAGAAATGAGCAGTTCTTC